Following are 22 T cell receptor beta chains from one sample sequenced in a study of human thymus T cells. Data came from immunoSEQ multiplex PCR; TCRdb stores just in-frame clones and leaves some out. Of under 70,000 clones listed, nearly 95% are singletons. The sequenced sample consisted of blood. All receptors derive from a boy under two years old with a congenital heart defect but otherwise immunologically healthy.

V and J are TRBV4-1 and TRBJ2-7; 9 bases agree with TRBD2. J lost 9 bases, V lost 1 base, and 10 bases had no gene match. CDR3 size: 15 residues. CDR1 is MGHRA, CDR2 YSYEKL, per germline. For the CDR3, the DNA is TGCGCCAGCAGCCAAGTGTTAACTAGCGGGCCGGTGCAGTACTTC. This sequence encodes CASSQVLTSGPVQYF.

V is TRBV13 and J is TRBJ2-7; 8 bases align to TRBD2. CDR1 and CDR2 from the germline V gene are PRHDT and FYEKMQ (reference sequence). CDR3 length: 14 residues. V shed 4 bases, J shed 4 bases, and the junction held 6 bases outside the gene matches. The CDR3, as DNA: TGTGCCAGCAGCTCCGGGGGGGCCAGGTACGAGCAGTACTTC. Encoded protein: CASSSGGARYEQYF.

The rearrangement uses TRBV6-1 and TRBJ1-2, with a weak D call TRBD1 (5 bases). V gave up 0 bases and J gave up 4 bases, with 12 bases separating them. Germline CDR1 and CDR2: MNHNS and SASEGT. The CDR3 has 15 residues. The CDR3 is CASSEARGARYGYTF. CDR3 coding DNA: TGTGCCAGCAGTGAAGCGCGCGGGGCACGCTATGGCTACACCTTC.

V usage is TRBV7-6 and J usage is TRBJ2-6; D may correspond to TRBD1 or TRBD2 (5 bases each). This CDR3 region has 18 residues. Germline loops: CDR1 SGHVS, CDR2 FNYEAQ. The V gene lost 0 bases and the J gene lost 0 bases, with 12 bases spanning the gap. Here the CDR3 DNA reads TGTGCCAGCAGCTTAGCTTCGGGACGGCACTCTGGGGCCAACGTCCTGACTTTC. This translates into CASSLASGRHSGANVLTF.

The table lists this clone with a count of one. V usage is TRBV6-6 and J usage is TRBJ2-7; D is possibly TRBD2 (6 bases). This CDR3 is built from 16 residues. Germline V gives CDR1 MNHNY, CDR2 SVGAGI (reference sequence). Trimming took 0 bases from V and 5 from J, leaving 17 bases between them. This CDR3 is CASSYSMVRGNDEQYF. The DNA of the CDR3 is TGTGCCAGCAGTTACTCGATGGTGCGGGGTAACGACGAGCAGTACTTC.

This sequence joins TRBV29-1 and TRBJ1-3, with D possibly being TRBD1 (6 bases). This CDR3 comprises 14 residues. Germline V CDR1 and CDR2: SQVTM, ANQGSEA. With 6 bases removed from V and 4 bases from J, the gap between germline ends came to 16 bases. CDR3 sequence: CSVQQGFEGNTIYF. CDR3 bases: TGCAGCGTCCAACAGGGTTTTGAGGGAAACACCATATATTTT.

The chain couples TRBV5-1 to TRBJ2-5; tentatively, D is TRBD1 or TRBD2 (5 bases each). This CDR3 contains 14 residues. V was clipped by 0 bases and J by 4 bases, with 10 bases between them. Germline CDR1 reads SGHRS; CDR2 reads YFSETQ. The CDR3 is CASSLDVGPETQYF. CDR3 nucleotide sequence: TGCGCCAGCAGCTTGGATGTGGGACCAGAGACCCAGTACTTC.

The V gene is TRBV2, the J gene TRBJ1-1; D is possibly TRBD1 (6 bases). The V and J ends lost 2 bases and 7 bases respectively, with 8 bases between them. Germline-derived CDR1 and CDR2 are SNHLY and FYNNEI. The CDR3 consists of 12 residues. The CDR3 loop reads CASSEQGNEAFF. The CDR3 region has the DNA TGTGCCAGCAGTGAACAGGGGAATGAAGCTTTCTTT.

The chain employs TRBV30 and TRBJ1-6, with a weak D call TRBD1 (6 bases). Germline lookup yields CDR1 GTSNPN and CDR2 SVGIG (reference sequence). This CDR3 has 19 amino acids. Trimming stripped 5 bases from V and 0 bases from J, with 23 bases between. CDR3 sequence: CAWPPNPNREDSYNSPLHF. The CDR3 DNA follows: TGTGCCTGGCCACCGAACCCCAACAGGGAAGACTCCTATAATTCACCCCTCCACTTT.

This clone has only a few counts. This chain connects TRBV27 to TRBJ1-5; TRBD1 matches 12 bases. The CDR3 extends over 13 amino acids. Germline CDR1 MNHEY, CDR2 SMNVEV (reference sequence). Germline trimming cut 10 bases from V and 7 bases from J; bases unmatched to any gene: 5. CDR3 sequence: CATGTGGGQPQHF. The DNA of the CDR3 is TGTGCCACCGGGACAGGGGGCGGGCAGCCCCAGCATTTT.

CDR3 in amino acids: CASGFGQGETPFNYGYTF. The DNA for the CDR3 is TGCGCCAGCGGATTCGGACAGGGGGAAACCCCTTTTAACTATGGCTACACCTTC. The chain couples TRBV5-1 to TRBJ1-2; TRBD1 matches at 10 bases. The CDR3 is made up of 18 amino acids. V gave up 7 bases and J gave up 1 base; unmatched junction bases: 16. Germline V gives CDR1 SGHRS, CDR2 YFSETQ.

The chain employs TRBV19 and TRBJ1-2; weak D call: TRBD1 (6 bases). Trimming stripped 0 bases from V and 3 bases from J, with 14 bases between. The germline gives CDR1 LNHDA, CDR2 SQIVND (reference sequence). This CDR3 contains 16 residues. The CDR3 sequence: CASSIEAGAGDYGYTF. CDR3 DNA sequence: TGTGCCAGTAGTATAGAGGCAGGGGCTGGGGACTATGGCTACACCTTC.

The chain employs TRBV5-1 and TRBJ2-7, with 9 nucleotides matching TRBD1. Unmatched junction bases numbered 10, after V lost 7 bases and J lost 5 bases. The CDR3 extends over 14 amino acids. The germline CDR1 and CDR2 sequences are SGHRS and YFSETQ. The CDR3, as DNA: TGCGCCAGCTCCCCCGGGACAGGGACCGACGAGCAGTACTTC. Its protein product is CASSPGTGTDEQYF.

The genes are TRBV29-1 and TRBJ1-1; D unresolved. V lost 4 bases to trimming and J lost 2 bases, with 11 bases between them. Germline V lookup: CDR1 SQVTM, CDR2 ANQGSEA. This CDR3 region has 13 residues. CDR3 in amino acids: CSVVPPFNTEAFF. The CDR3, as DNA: TGCAGCGTTGTCCCCCCTTTTAACACTGAAGCTTTCTTT.

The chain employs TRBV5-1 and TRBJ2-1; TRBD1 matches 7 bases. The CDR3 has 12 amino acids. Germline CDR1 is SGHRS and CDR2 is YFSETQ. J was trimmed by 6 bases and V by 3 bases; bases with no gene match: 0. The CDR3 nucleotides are TGCGCCAGCAGCTGGACAGGCAATGAGCAGTTCTTC. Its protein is CASSWTGNEQFF.

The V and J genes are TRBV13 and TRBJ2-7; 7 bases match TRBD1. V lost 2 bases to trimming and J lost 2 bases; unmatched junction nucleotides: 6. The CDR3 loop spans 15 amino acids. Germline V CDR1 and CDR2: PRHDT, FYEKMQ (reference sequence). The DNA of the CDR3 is TGTGCCAGCAGCTTACTGGACAGGTCCCCCTACGAGCAGTACTTC. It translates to CASSLLDRSPYEQYF.

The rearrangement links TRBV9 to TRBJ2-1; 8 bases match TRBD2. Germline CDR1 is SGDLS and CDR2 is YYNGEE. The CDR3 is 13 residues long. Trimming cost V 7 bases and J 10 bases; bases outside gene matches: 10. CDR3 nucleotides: TGTGCCAGCTCCCGCGCGGGGGGAGGGGAGCAGTTCTTC. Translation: CASSRAGGGEQFF.

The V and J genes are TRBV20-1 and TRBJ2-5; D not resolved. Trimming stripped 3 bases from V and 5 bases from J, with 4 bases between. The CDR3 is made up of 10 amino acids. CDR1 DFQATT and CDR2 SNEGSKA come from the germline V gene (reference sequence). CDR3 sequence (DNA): TGCAGTGCTAGTAGTGAGACCCAGTACTTC. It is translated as CSASSETQYF.

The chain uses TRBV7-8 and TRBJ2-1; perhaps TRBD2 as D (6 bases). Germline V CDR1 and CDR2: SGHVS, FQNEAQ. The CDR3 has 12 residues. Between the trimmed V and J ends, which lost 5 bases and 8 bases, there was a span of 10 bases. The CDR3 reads CASSRRGDEQFF. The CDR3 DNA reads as TGTGCCAGCAGCAGGAGGGGTGATGAGCAGTTCTTC.

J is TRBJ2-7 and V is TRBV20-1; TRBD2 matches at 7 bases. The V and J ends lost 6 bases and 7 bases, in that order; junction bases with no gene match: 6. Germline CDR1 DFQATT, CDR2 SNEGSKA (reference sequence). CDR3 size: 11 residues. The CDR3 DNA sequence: TGCAGTGCCCTACTAGCGAGTGAGCAGTACTTC. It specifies CSALLASEQYF.

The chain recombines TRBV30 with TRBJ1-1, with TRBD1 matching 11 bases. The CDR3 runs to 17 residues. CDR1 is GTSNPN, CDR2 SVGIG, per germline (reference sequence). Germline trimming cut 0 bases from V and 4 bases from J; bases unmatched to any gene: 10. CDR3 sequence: CAWSVDFPGTGGTEAFF. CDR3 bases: TGTGCCTGGAGTGTAGATTTTCCCGGGACAGGGGGCACTGAAGCTTTCTTT. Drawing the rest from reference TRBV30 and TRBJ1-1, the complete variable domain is SQTIHQWPATLVQPVGSPLSLECTVEGTSNPNLYWYRQAAGRGLQLLFYSVGIGQISSEVPQNLSASRPQDRQFILSSKKLLLSDSGFYLCAWSVDFPGTGGTEAFFGQGTRLTVV.

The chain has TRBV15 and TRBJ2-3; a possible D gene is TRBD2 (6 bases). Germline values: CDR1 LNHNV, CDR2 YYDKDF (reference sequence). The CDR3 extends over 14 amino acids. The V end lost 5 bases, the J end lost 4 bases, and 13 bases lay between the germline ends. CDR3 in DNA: TGTGCCACCAGCTTACTACGGGGGTCAGATACGCAGTATTTT. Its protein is CATSLLRGSDTQYF.